This TCR beta chain derives from a study of metastatic and nonmetastatic thyroid tumors. Study findings and constraints: The reported finding was significantly higher TCR beta diversity in malignant thyroid tumors relative to benign nodules, in blood and tumor.

This clone was seen many times. The antigen is unknown. The sample contains more than one DNA sequence encoding this CDR3. Thyroid surgery took place with no prior treatment in any patient. This CDR3 has 16 amino acids. V was pared by 5 bases and J by 5 bases, with 11 bases of the junction left unmatched. Germline CDR1 and CDR2: MNHEY and SVGEGT. How the authors handled the data: What underpinned the distant-metastasis classifier for papillary thyroid cancer was the set of CDR3 differences across clinicopathological groups. From the PCR reads, TCRdb re-called clones with MiXCR. TCRdb, not the authors, supplied the V and J calls. The data contain about 41,000 clones, around 24% of them singletons.

The clonotype comes from a female donor with papillary thyroid cancer or a benign thyroid nodule (not recorded which). Some clones in this sample may be carry-over from other donors' samples. The rearrangement links TRBV6-2 or TRBV6-3 to TRBJ2-2, with 7 positions matching TRBD1. Source material: tumor tissue. The CDR3 region is CASSPRKGGETGELFF. Written as DNA, the CDR3 is TGTGCCAGCAGTCCTCGGAAAGGGGGCGAAACCGGGGAGCTGTTTTTT.